This section outlines one T cell receptor beta chain sequence together with its context. What it recognizes is unknown. One end of the junction does not line up with germline, which may come from a read error. The record originates from a study of cytomegalovirus exposure and HLA in healthy donors. The PCR employed 60 Vbeta primers together with 13 Jbeta primers. Clones were sequenced by immunoSEQ multiplex PCR, and TCRdb holds only the in-frame ones, with some missing. Found here are some 200,000 clones, 9.5% of them singletons; the top ten hold approximately 1.4%. Germline CDR1 is SGHDT and CDR2 is YYEEEE. The length of the CDR3 is 13 residues. Findings and limits, study-wide: A later analysis reportedly identified an Asian-associated ancestry cluster as carrying fewer N-insertions than the approximately 640-donor mean.

The donors were healthy bone marrow donors. The TCR originated in a woman aged 25 to 45 in good health and CMV-seropositive. Material: PBMCs. This sequence joins TRBV5-6 and TRBJ1-1, with D uncertain. CDR3 DNA sequence: TGTGCCAGCAGCTTGACGGAGAACACCGAAGCTTTCTTT. Translated: CASSLTENTEAFF.